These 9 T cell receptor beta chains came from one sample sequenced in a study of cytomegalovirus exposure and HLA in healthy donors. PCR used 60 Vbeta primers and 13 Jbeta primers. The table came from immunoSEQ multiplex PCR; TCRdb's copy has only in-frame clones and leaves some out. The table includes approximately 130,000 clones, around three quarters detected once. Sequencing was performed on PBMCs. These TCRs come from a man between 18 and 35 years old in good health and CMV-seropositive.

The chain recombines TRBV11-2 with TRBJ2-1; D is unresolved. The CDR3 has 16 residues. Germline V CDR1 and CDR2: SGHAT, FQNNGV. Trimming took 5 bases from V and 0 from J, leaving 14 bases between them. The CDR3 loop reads CASSPRLSSSYNEQFF. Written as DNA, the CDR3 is TGTGCCAGCAGCCCCCGACTCTCGAGCTCCTACAATGAGCAGTTCTTC.

CDR3 sequence: CASSAQPGRETQYF. CDR3 bases: TGTGCCAGCAGCGCCCAGCCAGGGCGGGAGACCCAGTACTTC. The chain uses TRBV6-5 and TRBJ2-5; D might be TRBD1 (5 bases). Between the trimmed V and J ends, which lost 6 bases and 5 bases, there was a span of 16 bases. The germline gives CDR1 MNHEY, CDR2 SVGAGI. The CDR3 has 14 amino acids.

CDR3 sequence (DNA): TGTGCCAGCAGCTCGACTTCCTACGAGCAGTACTTC. It encodes CASSSTSYEQYF. The chain links TRBV7-9 to TRBJ2-7; no reliable D call. V shed 4 bases and J shed 1 base, with 5 bases lying between them. This CDR3 region has 12 residues. Germline V CDR1 and CDR2: SEHNR, FQNEAQ (reference sequence). Variable domain in full (rest from reference TRBV7-9 and TRBJ2-7): DTGVSQNPRHKITKRGQNVTFRCDPISEHNRLYWYRQTLGQGPEFLTYFQNEAQLEKSRLLSDRFSAERPKGSFSTLEIQRTEQGDSAMYLCASSSTSYEQYFGPGTRLTVT.

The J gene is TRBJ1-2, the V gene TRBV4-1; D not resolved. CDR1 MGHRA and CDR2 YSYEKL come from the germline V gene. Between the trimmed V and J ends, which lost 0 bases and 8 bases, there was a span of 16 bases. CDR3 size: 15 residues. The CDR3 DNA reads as TGCGCCAGCAGCCAAGAGGGAGGGAGGAAAATAGGCTACACCTTC. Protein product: CASSQEGGRKIGYTF.

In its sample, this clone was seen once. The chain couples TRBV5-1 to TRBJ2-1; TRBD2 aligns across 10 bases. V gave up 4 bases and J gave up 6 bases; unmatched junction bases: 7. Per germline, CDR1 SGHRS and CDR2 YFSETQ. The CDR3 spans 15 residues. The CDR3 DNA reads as TGCGCCAGCAGCCTAGAACTAGCGGGGTTCAATGAGCAGTTCTTC. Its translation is CASSLELAGFNEQFF.

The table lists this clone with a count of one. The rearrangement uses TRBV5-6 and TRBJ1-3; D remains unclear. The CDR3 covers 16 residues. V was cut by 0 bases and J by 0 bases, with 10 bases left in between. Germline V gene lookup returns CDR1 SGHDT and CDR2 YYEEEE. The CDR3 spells CASSLGSISSGNTIYF. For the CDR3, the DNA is TGTGCCAGCAGCTTGGGGTCGATTAGCTCTGGAAACACCATATATTTT. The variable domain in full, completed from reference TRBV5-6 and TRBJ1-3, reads DAGVTQSPTHLIKTRGQQVTLRCSPKSGHDTVSWYQQALGQGPQFIFQYYEEEERQRGNFPDRFSGHQFPNYSSELNVNALLLGDSALYLCASSLGSISSGNTIYFGEGSWLTVV.

CDR3 amino acids: CASSEGFGFSGSYEQYF. The DNA for the CDR3 is TGTGCCAGCAGTGAAGGGTTTGGTTTTAGCGGGAGTTACGAGCAGTACTTC. The chain has TRBV2 and TRBJ2-7; TRBD2 matches 9 bases. The CDR3 is made up of 17 amino acids. CDR1 SNHLY and CDR2 FYNNEI come from the germline V gene. J was trimmed by 4 bases and V by 1 base; bases with no gene match: 11.

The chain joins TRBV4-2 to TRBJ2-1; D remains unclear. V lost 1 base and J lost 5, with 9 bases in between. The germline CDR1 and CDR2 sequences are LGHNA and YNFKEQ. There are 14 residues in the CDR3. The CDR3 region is CASSQGLVDNEQFF. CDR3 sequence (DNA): TGTGCCAGCAGCCAAGGATTAGTTGACAATGAGCAGTTCTTC.

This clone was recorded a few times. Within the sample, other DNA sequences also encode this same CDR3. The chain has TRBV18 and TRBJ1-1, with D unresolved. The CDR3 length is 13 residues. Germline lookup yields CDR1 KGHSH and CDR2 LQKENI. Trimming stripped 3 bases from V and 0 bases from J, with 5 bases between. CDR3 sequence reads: CASSPPVNTEAFF. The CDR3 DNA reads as TGTGCCAGCTCACCCCCGGTGAACACTGAAGCTTTCTTT. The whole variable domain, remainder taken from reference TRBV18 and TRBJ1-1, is NAGVMQNPRHLVRRRGQEARLRCSPMKGHSHVYWYRQLPEEGLKFMVYLQKENIIDESGMPKERFSAEFPKEGPSILRIQQVVRGDSAAYFCASSPPVNTEAFFGQGTRLTVV.